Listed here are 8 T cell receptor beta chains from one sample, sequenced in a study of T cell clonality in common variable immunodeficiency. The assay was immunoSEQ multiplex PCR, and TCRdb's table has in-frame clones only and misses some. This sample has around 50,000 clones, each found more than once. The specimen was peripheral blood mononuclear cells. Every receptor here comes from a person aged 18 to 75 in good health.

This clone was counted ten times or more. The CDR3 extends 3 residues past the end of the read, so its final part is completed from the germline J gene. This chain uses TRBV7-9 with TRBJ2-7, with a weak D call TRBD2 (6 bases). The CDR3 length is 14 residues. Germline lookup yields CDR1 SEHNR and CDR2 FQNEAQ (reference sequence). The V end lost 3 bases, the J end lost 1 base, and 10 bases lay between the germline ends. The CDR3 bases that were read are TGTGCCAGCAGCTTTGGGGGGACGTCCTACGAG. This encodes CASSFGGTSYE. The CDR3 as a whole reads CASSFGGTSYEQYF.

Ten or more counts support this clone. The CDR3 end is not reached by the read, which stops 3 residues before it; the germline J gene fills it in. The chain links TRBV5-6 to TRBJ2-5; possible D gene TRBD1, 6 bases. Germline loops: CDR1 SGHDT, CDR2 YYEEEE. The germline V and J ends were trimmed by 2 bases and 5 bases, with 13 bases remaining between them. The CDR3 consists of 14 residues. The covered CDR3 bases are TGTGCCAGCAGCTTCAGGGGTGCCAGGGAGACC. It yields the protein CASSFRGARET. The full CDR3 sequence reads CASSFRGARETQYF.

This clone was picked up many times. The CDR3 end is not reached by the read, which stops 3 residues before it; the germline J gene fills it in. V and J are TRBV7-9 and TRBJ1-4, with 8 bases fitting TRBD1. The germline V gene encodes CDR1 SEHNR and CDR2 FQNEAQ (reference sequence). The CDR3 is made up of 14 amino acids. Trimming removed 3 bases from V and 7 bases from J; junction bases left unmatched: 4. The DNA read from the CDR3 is TGTGCCAGCAGCTTTGGCAGGGGGCTTGAAAAA. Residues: CASSFGRGLEK. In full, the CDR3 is CASSFGRGLEKLFF.

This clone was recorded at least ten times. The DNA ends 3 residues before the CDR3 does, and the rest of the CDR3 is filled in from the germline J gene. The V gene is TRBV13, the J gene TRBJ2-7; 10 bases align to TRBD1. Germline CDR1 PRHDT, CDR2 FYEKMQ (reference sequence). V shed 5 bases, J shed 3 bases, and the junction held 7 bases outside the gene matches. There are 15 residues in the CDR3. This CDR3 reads CASSLHGTGDYEQYF. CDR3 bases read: TGTGCCAGCAGCCTACACGGGACAGGGGACTACGAG. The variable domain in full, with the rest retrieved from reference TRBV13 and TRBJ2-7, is AAGVIQSPRHLIKEKRETATLKCYPIPRHDTVYWYQQGPGQDPQFLISFYEKMQSDKGSIPDRFSAQQFSDYHSELNMSSLELGDSALYFCASSLHGTGDYEQYFGPGTRLTVT.

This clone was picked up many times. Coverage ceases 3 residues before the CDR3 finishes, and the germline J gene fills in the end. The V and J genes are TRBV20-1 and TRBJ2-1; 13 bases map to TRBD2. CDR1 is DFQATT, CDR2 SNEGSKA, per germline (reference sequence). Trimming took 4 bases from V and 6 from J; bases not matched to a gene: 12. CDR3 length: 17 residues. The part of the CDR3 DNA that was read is TGCAGTGCTAAGGTGACTAGCGGGAGGCTTATGCGCAATGAG. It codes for CSAKVTSGRLMRNE. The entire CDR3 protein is CSAKVTSGRLMRNEQFF.

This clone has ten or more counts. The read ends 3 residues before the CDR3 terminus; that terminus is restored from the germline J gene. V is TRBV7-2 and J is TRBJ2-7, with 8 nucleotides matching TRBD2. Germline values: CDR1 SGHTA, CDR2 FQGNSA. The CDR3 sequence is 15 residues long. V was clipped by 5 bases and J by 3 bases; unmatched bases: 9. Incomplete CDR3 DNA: TGTGCCAGCAGCGCCCATGATAGCGGGGACTACGAG. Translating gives CASSAHDSGDYE. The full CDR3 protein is CASSAHDSGDYEQYF.

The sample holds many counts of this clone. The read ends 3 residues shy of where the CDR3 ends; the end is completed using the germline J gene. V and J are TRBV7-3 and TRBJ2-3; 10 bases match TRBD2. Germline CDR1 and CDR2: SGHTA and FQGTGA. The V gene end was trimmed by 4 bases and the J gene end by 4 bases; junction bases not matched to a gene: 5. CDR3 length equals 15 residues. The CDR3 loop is CASSYTSGAPDTQYF. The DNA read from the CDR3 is TGTGCCAGCAGCTATACTAGCGGGGCACCAGATACG. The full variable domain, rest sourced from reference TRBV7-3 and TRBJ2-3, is GAGVSQTPSNKVTEKGKYVELRCDPISGHTALYWYRQSLGQGPEFLIYFQGTGAADDSGLPNDRFFAVRPEGSVSTLKIQRTERGDSAVYLCASSYTSGAPDTQYFGPGTRLTVL.

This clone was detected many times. Here the CDR3 reads CAISGTSGADTQYF. The CDR3 DNA, read in part, is TGTGCCATCAGTGGGACTAGCGGGGCGGATACG. The rearrangement uses TRBV10-3 and TRBJ2-3; 12 bases agree with TRBD2. The CDR3 is cut off 3 residues early in the read; its end comes from the germline J gene. The germline CDR1 and CDR2 sequences are ENHRY and SYGVKD. The V and J ends lost 4 bases and 6 bases, in that order; junction bases with no gene match: 2. CDR3 length: 14 residues.